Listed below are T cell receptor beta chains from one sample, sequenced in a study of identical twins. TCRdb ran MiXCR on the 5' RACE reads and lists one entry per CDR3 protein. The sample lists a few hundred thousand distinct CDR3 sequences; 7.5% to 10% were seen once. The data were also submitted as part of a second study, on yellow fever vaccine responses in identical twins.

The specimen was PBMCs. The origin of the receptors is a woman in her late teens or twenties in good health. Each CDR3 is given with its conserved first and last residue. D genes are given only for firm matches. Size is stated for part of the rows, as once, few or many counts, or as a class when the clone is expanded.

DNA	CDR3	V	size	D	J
TGTGCCAGCAGCCAAGGTCCTAGCGGGGTCGAGCAGTTCTTC	CASSQGPSGVEQFF	TRBV3-1	.	TRBD2	TRBJ2-1
TGTGCCAGCACCGAAATGGGCCAGCAAGTAGATACGCAGTATTTT	CASTEMGQQVDTQYF	TRBV6-2/TRBV6-3	many	.	TRBJ2-3
TGTGCCAGCGGCGGTACCGCCCGGGGACTAGCGGGGTACGAGCAGTACTTC	CASGGTARGLAGYEQYF	TRBV11-2	many	TRBD2	TRBJ2-7
TGCAGCGTTGATGGCAGGTGGGAGACCCAGTACTTC	CSVDGRWETQYF	TRBV29-1	few	.	TRBJ2-5
TGCAGTGCGTACCTTTCGGACTCCTACGAGCAGTACTTC	CSAYLSDSYEQYF	TRBV20-1	.	.	TRBJ2-7
TGCAGTGCTAAACGGGACCCTGGGTCGCAGTATTTT	CSAKRDPGSQYF	TRBV20-1	.	.	TRBJ2-3
TGTGCCACCAGCAGAGAGCAGCGGGGCTCCAGCGGGGAGCTGTTTTTT	CATSREQRGSSGELFF	TRBV15	many	TRBD2	TRBJ2-2
TGTGCCATCAGTGAGTCGTTTGGCAAGGGGGGCTATAACTATGGCTACACCTTC	CAISESFGKGGYNYGYTF	TRBV10-3	.	.	TRBJ1-2
TGTGCCAGCAGTCAACAGGGAAAGGGAGAGACCCAGTACTTC	CASSQQGKGETQYF	TRBV3-1	.	.	TRBJ2-5
TGTGCCAGCAGCCGTAGGGACAGCTACGAGCAGTACTTC	CASSRRDSYEQYF	TRBV12-3/TRBV12-4	.	TRBD1	TRBJ2-7
TGTGCCAGCAGCGTAGCTGGACTAGCGGGTTCTCAGGGTGAGCAGTTCTTC	CASSVAGLAGSQGEQFF	TRBV9	many	TRBD2	TRBJ2-1
TGCAGCGTCACGGACAAGACTAACTATGGCTACACCTTC	CSVTDKTNYGYTF	TRBV29-1	many	.	TRBJ1-2
TGTGCCAGCACCACTGGCGGGTCCGCGAACACCGGGGAGCTGTTTTTT	CASTTGGSANTGELFF	TRBV12-3/TRBV12-4	.	.	TRBJ2-2
TGTGCCAGCAGCCAAGAACGGGGGCCAACCTACGAGCAGTACTTC	CASSQERGPTYEQYF	TRBV4-2	many	.	TRBJ2-7
TGTGCCAGCAGCCATTCGGGACAGGGGGTCAAGAACTATGGCTACACCTTC	CASSHSGQGVKNYGYTF	TRBV7-9	few	TRBD1	TRBJ1-2
TGTGCCAGCAGCCAAGGGGATCCAGAGCAGTTCTTC	CASSQGDPEQFF	TRBV4-2	few	.	TRBJ2-1
TGTGCCAGCGGGAGGGGCAGGGGCACAGATACGCAGTATTTT	CASGRGRGTDTQYF	TRBV28	few	TRBD2	TRBJ2-3
TGTGCCAGCAGCTTGTACCGCGGGGGGCCGACAGATACGCAGTATTTT	CASSLYRGGPTDTQYF	TRBV7-9	few	TRBD2	TRBJ2-3
TGCAGTGCTAGAGCGGGGATTGGGCAGCCCCAGCATTTT	CSARAGIGQPQHF	TRBV20-1	many	.	TRBJ1-5
TGCAGTGCTAGCATAGCGGGATCAGATCTCTACGAGCAGTACTTC	CSASIAGSDLYEQYF	TRBV20-1	.	TRBD2	TRBJ2-7
TGTGCCAGCAGGAGGCAGGAGGCAGATACGCAGTATTTT	CASRRQEADTQYF	TRBV2	few	.	TRBJ2-3
TGTGCCAGCAGTTACCAGACTAGCGGGAGGTTAACCCAGTACTTC	CASSYQTSGRLTQYF	TRBV6-5	few	TRBD2	TRBJ2-5
TGTGCCAGCAGCCGGCCGGGAGGGAGAGAGACCCAGTACTTC	CASSRPGGRETQYF	TRBV12-3/TRBV12-4	many	TRBD2	TRBJ2-5
TGCGCCAGCAGCCAATCTGTAACTGCCGGGAGAACTCATGAGCAGTTCTTC	CASSQSVTAGRTHEQFF	TRBV4-3	many	.	TRBJ2-1
TGTGCCACTTCCAGGGAATTGGGGGAGACCCAGTACTTC	CATSRELGETQYF	TRBV10-3	few	.	TRBJ2-5
TGCGCCAGCAGCCCGCCGAAGTTGGCTAGCACAGATACGCAGTATTTT	CASSPPKLASTDTQYF	TRBV5-1	many	.	TRBJ2-3
TGTGCCAGCAGTTCACAAAATGAAAAACTGTTTTTT	CASSSQNEKLFF	TRBV6-5	.	.	TRBJ1-4
TGTGCCAGCAGTTTGATGCGTTCCTCCTACGAGCAGTACTTC	CASSLMRSSYEQYF	TRBV12-3/TRBV12-4	many	.	TRBJ2-7
TGTGCCAGCAGCCAGACTAGGACACTTAGCACAGATACGCAGTATTTT	CASSQTRTLSTDTQYF	TRBV3-1	few	.	TRBJ2-3
TGCAGTGCTAACCCCGGGGGCGAGCAGTACTTC	CSANPGGEQYF	TRBV20-1	few	.	TRBJ2-7
TGTGCCAGCAGCTTGTGGGACAAGAACACCGGGGAGCTGTTTTTT	CASSLWDKNTGELFF	TRBV7-8	few	.	TRBJ2-2
TGTGCCAGCAGTGAGCGGGACAGGGGGTCTTCACCCCTCCACTTT	CASSERDRGSSPLHF	TRBV2	few	TRBD1	TRBJ1-6
TGTGCCAGCAGCATCAGGGTCTCTGGGGCCAACGTCCTGACTTTC	CASSIRVSGANVLTF	TRBV5-5	many	.	TRBJ2-6
TGTGCCAGCGGCCAGACTAGCGGAGGATACAATGAGCAGTTCTTC	CASGQTSGGYNEQFF	TRBV2	.	TRBD2	TRBJ2-1
TGTGCCAGCAGCCAAGGAGGGTCCGGGGAGCTGTTTTTT	CASSQGGSGELFF	TRBV3-1	many	.	TRBJ2-2
TGTGCCAGCTCAACCCTCCCCGGCTCTGGGGCCAACGTCCTGACTTTC	CASSTLPGSGANVLTF	TRBV6-1	.	.	TRBJ2-6
TGTGCCAGCAGTGAGACCGACGCGGGGAATTCACCCCTCCACTTT	CASSETDAGNSPLHF	TRBV6-4	.	.	TRBJ1-6
TGTGCCAGCAGCCCCGGCAAAGGGGGCACTGAAGCTTTCTTT	CASSPGKGGTEAFF	TRBV5-6	many	.	TRBJ1-1
TGTGCCAGCCAAAGGACTAGCGGGAGTGATGAGCAGTTCTTC	CASQRTSGSDEQFF	TRBV7-9	few	TRBD2	TRBJ2-1
TGTGCCAGCAGCCCGGCTAGCGTTGGGAGATACAATGAGCAGTTCTTC	CASSPASVGRYNEQFF	TRBV11-2	.	.	TRBJ2-1
TGTGCCAGCAGTTCCCAGGAGTACGGAAACACCATATATTTT	CASSSQEYGNTIYF	TRBV12-3/TRBV12-4	few	.	TRBJ1-3
TGCGCCAGCAGCCAGGTTCTCAGGTCACCCCTCCACTTT	CASSQVLRSPLHF	TRBV4-3	few	.	TRBJ1-6
TGCGCCAGCAGCTTGGGGTCTAGCGGCGATACGCAGTATTTT	CASSLGSSGDTQYF	TRBV5-1	many	TRBD2	TRBJ2-3
TGTGCCAGCTCCACCCTGGGACCTGGGCAGGCCTCTGGGGCCAACGTCCTGACTTTC	CASSTLGPGQASGANVLTF	TRBV6-2/TRBV6-3	.	.	TRBJ2-6
TGTGCCAGCAGCTTAAGGGGGACTAGCGGGGGGATAGAGGTAGATACGCAGTATTTT	CASSLRGTSGGIEVDTQYF	TRBV7-3	.	TRBD2	TRBJ2-3